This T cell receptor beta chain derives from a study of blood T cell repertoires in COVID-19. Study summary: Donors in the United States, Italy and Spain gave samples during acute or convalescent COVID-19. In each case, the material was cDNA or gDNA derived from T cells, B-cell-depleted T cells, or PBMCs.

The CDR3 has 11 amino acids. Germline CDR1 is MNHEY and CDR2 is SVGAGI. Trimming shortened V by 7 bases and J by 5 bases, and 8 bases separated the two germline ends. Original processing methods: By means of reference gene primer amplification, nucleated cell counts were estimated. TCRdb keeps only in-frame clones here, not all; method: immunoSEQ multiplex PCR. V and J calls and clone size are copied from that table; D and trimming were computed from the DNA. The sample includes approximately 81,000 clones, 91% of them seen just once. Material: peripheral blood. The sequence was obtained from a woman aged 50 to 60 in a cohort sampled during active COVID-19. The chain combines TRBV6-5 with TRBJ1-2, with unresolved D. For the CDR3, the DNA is TGTGCCAGCATGTCCAATTATGGCTACACCTTC. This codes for CASMSNYGYTF.